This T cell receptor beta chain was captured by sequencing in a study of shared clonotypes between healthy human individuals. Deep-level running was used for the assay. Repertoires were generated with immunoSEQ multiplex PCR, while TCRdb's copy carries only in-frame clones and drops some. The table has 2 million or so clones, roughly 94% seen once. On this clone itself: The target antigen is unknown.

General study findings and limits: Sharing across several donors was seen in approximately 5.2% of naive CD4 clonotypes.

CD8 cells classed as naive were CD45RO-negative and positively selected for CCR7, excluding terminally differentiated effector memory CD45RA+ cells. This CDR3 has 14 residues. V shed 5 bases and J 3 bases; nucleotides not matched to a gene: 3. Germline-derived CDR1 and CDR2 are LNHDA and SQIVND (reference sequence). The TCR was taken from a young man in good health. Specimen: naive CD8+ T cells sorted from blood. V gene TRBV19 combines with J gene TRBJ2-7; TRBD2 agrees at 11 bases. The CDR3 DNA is TGTGCCAGTAGTGGGACTAGCGGAATCTACGAGCAGTACTTC. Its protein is CASSGTSGIYEQYF.